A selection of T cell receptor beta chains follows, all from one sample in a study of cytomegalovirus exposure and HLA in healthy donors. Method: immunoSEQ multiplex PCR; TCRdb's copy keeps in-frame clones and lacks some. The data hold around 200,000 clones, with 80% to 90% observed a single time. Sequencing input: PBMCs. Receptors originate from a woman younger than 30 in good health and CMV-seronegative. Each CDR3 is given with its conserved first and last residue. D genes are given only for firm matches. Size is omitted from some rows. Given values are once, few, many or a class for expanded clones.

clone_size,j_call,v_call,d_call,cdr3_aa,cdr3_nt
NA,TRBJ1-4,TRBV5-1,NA,CASGLGGATNEKLFF,TGCGCCAGCGGGTTGGGGGGCGCAACTAATGAAAAACTGTTTTTT
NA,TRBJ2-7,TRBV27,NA,CASSWSGSYEQYF,TGTGCCAGCAGTTGGTCAGGATCCTACGAGCAGTACTTC
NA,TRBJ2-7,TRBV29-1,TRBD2,CSAGGLAGDNEQYF,TGCAGCGCCGGAGGACTAGCGGGAGATAACGAGCAGTACTTC
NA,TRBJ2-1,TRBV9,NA,CASSVDQGNEQFF,TGTGCCAGCAGCGTAGACCAGGGGAATGAGCAGTTCTTC
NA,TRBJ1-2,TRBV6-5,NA,CASSYRGHHGYTF,TGTGCCAGCAGTTACCGAGGACACCATGGCTACACCTTC
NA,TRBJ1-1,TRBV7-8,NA,CASSYIRGSGEAFF,TGTGCCAGCAGCTATATACGGGGGTCGGGTGAAGCTTTCTTT
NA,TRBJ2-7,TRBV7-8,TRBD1,CASSIMPAGQGYEQYF,TGTGCCAGCAGCATCATGCCCGCGGGACAGGGCTACGAGCAGTACTTC
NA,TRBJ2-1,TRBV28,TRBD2,CASSTIIAGGLNEQFF,TGTGCCAGCAGTACCATAATAGCGGGAGGGTTAAATGAGCAGTTCTTC
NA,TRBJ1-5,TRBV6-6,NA,CASKSPVLPYQPQHF,TGTGCCAGCAAATCCCCGGTCCTTCCTTATCAGCCCCAGCATTTT
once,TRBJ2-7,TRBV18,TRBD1,CASSPGGQGGSYEQYF,TGTGCCAGCTCACCGGGGGGACAGGGGGGCTCCTACGAGCAGTACTTC
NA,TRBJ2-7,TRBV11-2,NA,CASSLDRVSSYEQYF,TGTGCCAGCAGCTTAGATCGGGTGAGCTCCTACGAGCAGTACTTC
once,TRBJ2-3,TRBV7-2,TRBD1,CASSFPPGGVDTQYF,TGTGCCAGCAGCTTTCCCCCAGGGGGCGTGGATACGCAGTATTTT
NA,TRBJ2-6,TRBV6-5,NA,CASSQQRAGANVLTF,TGTGCCAGCAGTCAACAGAGAGCTGGGGCCAACGTCCTGACTTTC
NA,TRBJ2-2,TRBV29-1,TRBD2,CSVAHRAGGELFF,TGCAGCGTCGCCCACCGAGCGGGAGGGGAGCTGTTTTTT
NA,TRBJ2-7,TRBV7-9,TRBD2,CASSPHYKRELPYEQYF,TGTGCCAGCAGCCCCCATTATAAGCGGGAGCTACCCTACGAGCAGTACTTC
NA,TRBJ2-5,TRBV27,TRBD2,CASSSNWGGARGETQYF,TGTGCCAGCAGTTCAAATTGGGGGGGAGCGCGTGGAGAGACCCAGTACTTC
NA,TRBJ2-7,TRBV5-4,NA,CASSPKGVGEQYF,TGTGCCAGCAGCCCGAAGGGAGTAGGCGAGCAGTACTTC
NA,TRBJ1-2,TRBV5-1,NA,CASSREAYGYTF,TGCGCCAGCAGCCGAGAGGCCTATGGCTACACCTTC
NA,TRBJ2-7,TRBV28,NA,CASSPELVSYEQYF,TGTGCCAGCAGTCCAGAACTAGTCTCCTACGAGCAGTACTTC
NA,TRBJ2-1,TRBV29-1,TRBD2,CSVAGLADSSYNEQFF,TGCAGCGTTGCGGGACTAGCGGATAGCTCCTACAATGAGCAGTTCTTC
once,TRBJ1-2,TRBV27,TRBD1,CASSFITGTGVTNYGYTF,TGTGCCAGCAGTTTTATCACCGGGACAGGGGTGACTAACTATGGCTACACCTTC
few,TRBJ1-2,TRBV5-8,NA,CASNPRLGAYGYTF,TGTGCCAGCAACCCCAGATTGGGAGCCTATGGCTACACCTTC
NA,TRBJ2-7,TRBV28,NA,CASSLWWSSYEQYF,TGTGCCAGCAGTTTATGGTGGAGCTCCTACGAGCAGTACTTC
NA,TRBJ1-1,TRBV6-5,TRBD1,CASSPGQGVTEAFF,TGTGCCAGCAGTCCCGGACAGGGAGTCACTGAAGCTTTCTTT
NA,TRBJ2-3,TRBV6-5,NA,CASGGMVDTQYF,TGTGCCAGCGGGGGGATGGTGGATACGCAGTATTTT
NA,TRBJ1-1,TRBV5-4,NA,CASSFTANTEAFF,TGTGCCAGCAGCTTTACAGCCAACACTGAAGCTTTCTTT
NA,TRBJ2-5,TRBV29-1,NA,CSVEDLRKEETQYF,TGCAGCGTTGAAGATCTCAGAAAAGAAGAGACCCAGTACTTC
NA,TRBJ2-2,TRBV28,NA,CASNSGDASGELFF,TGTGCCAGCAATTCAGGGGACGCCTCCGGGGAGCTGTTTTTT
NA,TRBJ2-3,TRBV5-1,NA,CASSFNGGNTDTQYF,TGCGCCAGCAGCTTTAACGGCGGGAACACAGATACGCAGTATTTT
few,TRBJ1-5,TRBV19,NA,CATRRKGYQPQHF,TGTGCCACCCGCCGGAAGGGGTATCAGCCCCAGCATTTT
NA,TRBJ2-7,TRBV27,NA,CASSLSLNMVYEQYF,TGTGCCAGCAGTTTATCCCTAAATATGGTCTACGAGCAGTACTTC
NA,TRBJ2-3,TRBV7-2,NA,CASSRGAVTDTQYF,TGTGCCAGCAGCCGCGGGGCAGTCACAGATACGCAGTATTTT
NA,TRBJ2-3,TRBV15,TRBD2,CATSRAGTSGARDTQYF,TGTGCCACCAGCAGGGCTGGGACTAGCGGGGCCCGGGATACGCAGTATTTT
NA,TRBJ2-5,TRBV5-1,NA,CASSSTGVLETQYF,TGCGCCAGCAGCTCGACGGGGGTTTTGGAGACCCAGTACTTC
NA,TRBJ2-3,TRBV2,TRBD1,CASRVGQGSEQYF,TGTGCCAGCAGGGTGGGACAGGGGAGCGAGCAGTATTTT
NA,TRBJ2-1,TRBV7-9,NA,CASSLDTGGQQFF,TGTGCCAGCAGCTTAGACACCGGAGGACAGCAGTTCTTC
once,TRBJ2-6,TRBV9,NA,CASSNRVVAESSGANVLTF,TGTGCCAGCAGCAATAGGGTAGTAGCGGAGAGCTCTGGGGCCAACGTCCTGACTTTC
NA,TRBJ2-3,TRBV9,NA,CASSVGNSGSTDTQYF,TGTGCCAGCAGCGTAGGTAATAGCGGAAGCACAGATACGCAGTATTTT